Listed here is a single TCR beta chain. Its cognate antigen is unknown. The data are from a study of vaccination and CD4 T cells after COVID-19. Described treatment: roughly nine-day PBMC culture with coronavirus spike peptide pools or control peptides (ViraFEST assay). The Oncomine TCR Beta short-read assay was applied to DNA of cultured CD4+ T cells. TCRdb itself ran the PCR reads through MiXCR, one entry per CDR3 protein. The profile shows about 17,000 distinct CDR3 sequences, around 75% of them singletons. The sample comprised CD4+ T cells from blood, cultured in vitro. The source is a human donor who had recovered from COVID-19.

The CDR3 region is CASSLSLAGASRTQYF. The CDR3 bases are TGTGCCAGCAGTTTATCACTAGCGGGGGCATCCCGCACGCAGTATTTT. The chain uses TRBV27 and TRBJ2-3, with 11 bases that match TRBD2. The CDR3 is 16 residues long. Germline V lookup: CDR1 MNHEY, CDR2 SMNVEV (reference sequence). The V segment lost 0 bases and the J segment 9 bases; nucleotides outside the gene matches: 8.